This T cell receptor (beta chain) was profiled in a study of long-term antiretroviral therapy in people with HIV. Sequencing relied on immunoSEQ assay v3.0, run at survey level. Method: immunoSEQ multiplex PCR; TCRdb's copy keeps in-frame clones and lacks some. The sample has some 28,000 clones, roughly 84% seen once. The CDR3 totals 12 residues. Trimming shortened V by 8 bases and J by 6 bases, and 14 bases separated the two germline ends. Germline V gene sequence: CDR1 MNHNY, CDR2 SVGAGI (reference sequence). The input for sequencing was unsorted PBMCs, taken 3 years after starting antiretroviral therapy. The chain employs TRBV6-6 and TRBJ2-7, with TRBD2 as a possible D gene (7 bases). This TCR came from a man in his forties or fifties with HIV. The CDR3 bases are TGTGCCAGCGGGGGCCCGGGGGGCGAGCAGTACTTC. This translates into CASGGPGGEQYF.